The rows below give T cell receptor beta chains drawn from one sample of a study of blood T cell repertoires in COVID-19. The assay was immunoSEQ multiplex PCR, and TCRdb's table has in-frame clones only and misses some. The data contain around 270,000 clones, 86% of them singletons. The sequenced material came from peripheral blood. Receptors originate from a man aged 25 to 45 with active or convalescent COVID-19. Both conserved end residues are part of each CDR3. Fields, in order: clone size, J gene, D gene, V gene, CDR3 protein, CDR3 DNA. A D gene is named only where the DNA matches it firmly. For some rows the clone size is stated as once, few or many, or as a class when expanded; others skip it.

clone_size: few
j_call: TRBJ2-7
d_call: -
v_call: TRBV6-5
cdr3_aa: CASTPDRTREQYF
cdr3_nt: TGTGCCAGCACCCCAGACAGGACGCGCGAGCAGTACTTC

clone_size: -
j_call: TRBJ2-7
d_call: TRBD1
v_call: TRBV6-2/TRBV6-3
cdr3_aa: CASSGWTGGWADYF
cdr3_nt: TGTGCCAGCAGTGGATGGACAGGCGGCTGGGCGGATTACTTC

clone_size: once
j_call: TRBJ2-1
d_call: TRBD2
v_call: TRBV4-2
cdr3_aa: CASSQDTSGGGEQFF
cdr3_nt: TGTGCCAGCAGCCAAGATACTAGCGGGGGGGGTGAGCAGTTCTTC

clone_size: -
j_call: TRBJ1-2
d_call: -
v_call: TRBV19
cdr3_aa: CASSPGRPLYGYTF
cdr3_nt: TGTGCCAGTAGTCCAGGGCGCCCTTTATATGGCTACACCTTC

clone_size: -
j_call: TRBJ1-4
d_call: -
v_call: TRBV5-5
cdr3_aa: CASSHTGNQGEKLFF
cdr3_nt: TGTGCCAGCAGCCATACAGGGAATCAGGGTGAAAAACTGTTTTTT

clone_size: -
j_call: TRBJ1-5
d_call: TRBD1
v_call: TRBV19
cdr3_aa: CASSAGTGDWQPQHF
cdr3_nt: TGTGCCAGTAGTGCCGGGACAGGGGACTGGCAGCCCCAGCATTTT

clone_size: -
j_call: TRBJ2-5
d_call: TRBD2
v_call: TRBV7-2
cdr3_aa: CASSLDGLAGEETQYF
cdr3_nt: TGTGCCAGCAGCTTAGATGGGCTAGCGGGGGAAGAGACCCAGTACTTC

clone_size: -
j_call: TRBJ1-6
d_call: -
v_call: TRBV6-1
cdr3_aa: CASSEMDRDSPLHF
cdr3_nt: TGTGCCAGCAGTGAGATGGATCGGGATTCACCCCTCCACTTT

clone_size: -
j_call: TRBJ2-5
d_call: -
v_call: TRBV10-1
cdr3_aa: CASSEGGPQETQYF
cdr3_nt: TGCGCCAGCAGTGAGGGAGGGCCCCAAGAGACCCAGTACTTC

clone_size: -
j_call: TRBJ2-5
d_call: TRBD2
v_call: TRBV12-3/TRBV12-4
cdr3_aa: CASRLAAQETQYF
cdr3_nt: TGTGCCAGCAGGCTAGCGGCTCAAGAGACCCAGTACTTC

clone_size: -
j_call: TRBJ2-1
d_call: TRBD2
v_call: TRBV3-1/TRBV3-2
cdr3_aa: CASSTRLAGVNEQFF
cdr3_nt: TGTGCCAGCAGCACCAGACTAGCGGGGGTAAATGAGCAGTTCTTC

clone_size: once
j_call: TRBJ1-1
d_call: TRBD1
v_call: TRBV18
cdr3_aa: CASSLNGQGASTEAFF
cdr3_nt: TGTGCCAGCTCACTAAACGGACAGGGGGCGAGCACTGAAGCTTTCTTT

clone_size: -
j_call: TRBJ1-5
d_call: -
v_call: TRBV6-6
cdr3_aa: CASSYGGGRNQPQHF
cdr3_nt: TGTGCCAGCAGTTACGGGGGAGGGAGAAATCAGCCCCAGCATTTT

clone_size: -
j_call: TRBJ2-5
d_call: TRBD2
v_call: TRBV5-4
cdr3_aa: CASSRPGLASQETQYF
cdr3_nt: TGTGCCAGCAGCCGTCCGGGACTAGCGAGCCAAGAGACCCAGTACTTC

clone_size: -
j_call: TRBJ1-2
d_call: -
v_call: TRBV27
cdr3_aa: CASSFRGNGYTF
cdr3_nt: TGTGCCAGCAGTTTTCGGGGGAATGGCTACACCTTC

clone_size: -
j_call: TRBJ2-3
d_call: TRBD2
v_call: TRBV12-3/TRBV12-4
cdr3_aa: CASRDGGDTQYF
cdr3_nt: TGTGCCAGCAGGGACGGGGGGGATACGCAGTATTTT

clone_size: -
j_call: TRBJ1-2
d_call: -
v_call: TRBV4-1
cdr3_aa: CASSQDRFWTVAREVNGYTF
cdr3_nt: TGCGCCAGCAGCCAAGATCGGTTTTGGACAGTCGCTCGCGAAGTTAATGGCTACACCTTC

clone_size: once
j_call: TRBJ1-6
d_call: -
v_call: TRBV5-6
cdr3_aa: CASSEGLLGGNSPLHF
cdr3_nt: TGTGCCAGCAGCGAGGGACTCTTAGGAGGTAATTCACCCCTCCACTTT

clone_size: -
j_call: TRBJ2-7
d_call: -
v_call: TRBV11-3
cdr3_aa: CASSSGGSSSYEQYF
cdr3_nt: TGTGCCAGCAGCTCCGGGGGTTCAAGCTCCTACGAGCAGTACTTC

clone_size: -
j_call: TRBJ2-1
d_call: TRBD1
v_call: TRBV7-9
cdr3_aa: CASSETGGPNEQFF
cdr3_nt: TGTGCCAGCAGCGAGACAGGGGGCCCTAATGAGCAGTTCTTC

clone_size: -
j_call: TRBJ2-1
d_call: -
v_call: TRBV5-4
cdr3_aa: CASSLGQVLNNEQFF
cdr3_nt: TGTGCCAGCAGCTTGGGACAGGTTCTCAACAATGAGCAGTTCTTC

clone_size: -
j_call: TRBJ2-5
d_call: -
v_call: TRBV15
cdr3_aa: CATRVAGQETQYF
cdr3_nt: TGTGCCACCAGGGTCGCGGGACAAGAGACCCAGTACTTC

clone_size: -
j_call: TRBJ1-5
d_call: TRBD1
v_call: TRBV19
cdr3_aa: CASTPGQGVQPQHF
cdr3_nt: TGTGCCAGCACCCCGGGACAGGGGGTCCAGCCCCAGCATTTT

clone_size: -
j_call: TRBJ2-7
d_call: TRBD1
v_call: TRBV7-9
cdr3_aa: CASSSTGTEQYF
cdr3_nt: TGTGCCAGCAGCTCGACAGGGACCGAGCAGTACTTC

clone_size: -
j_call: TRBJ2-5
d_call: -
v_call: TRBV6-2/TRBV6-3
cdr3_aa: CASSAGGIQETQYF
cdr3_nt: TGTGCCAGCAGTGCTGGCGGAATCCAAGAGACCCAGTACTTC

clone_size: once
j_call: TRBJ2-7
d_call: TRBD1
v_call: TRBV6-5
cdr3_aa: CASNHPGQGNEQYF
cdr3_nt: TGTGCCAGCAATCATCCGGGACAGGGGAACGAGCAGTACTTC

clone_size: once
j_call: TRBJ2-7
d_call: TRBD1
v_call: TRBV19
cdr3_aa: CASSIAGQAYEQYF
cdr3_nt: TGTGCCAGTAGTATAGCGGGACAGGCCTACGAGCAGTACTTC

clone_size: -
j_call: TRBJ1-1
d_call: TRBD1
v_call: TRBV15
cdr3_aa: CATSRGTGGPTEAFF
cdr3_nt: TGTGCCACCAGCAGAGGAACAGGGGGCCCCACTGAAGCTTTCTTT

clone_size: -
j_call: TRBJ2-7
d_call: -
v_call: TRBV5-6
cdr3_aa: CASSLFGSYEQYF
cdr3_nt: TGTGCCAGCAGCTTGTTCGGCTCCTACGAGCAGTACTTC

clone_size: -
j_call: TRBJ1-1
d_call: TRBD1
v_call: TRBV7-3
cdr3_aa: CASSTTGLNTEAFF
cdr3_nt: TGTGCCAGCAGCACGACAGGGTTGAACACTGAAGCTTTCTTT

clone_size: few
j_call: TRBJ1-2
d_call: TRBD1
v_call: TRBV11-2
cdr3_aa: CASSLGQGAYGYTF
cdr3_nt: TGTGCCAGCAGCTTAGGACAGGGCGCCTATGGCTACACCTTC

clone_size: -
j_call: TRBJ2-7
d_call: TRBD2
v_call: TRBV11-3
cdr3_aa: CAAGVKDEQYF
cdr3_nt: TGTGCAGCGGGAGTGAAAGACGAGCAGTACTTC

clone_size: -
j_call: TRBJ2-2
d_call: TRBD2
v_call: TRBV2
cdr3_aa: CASSKGTRVGELFF
cdr3_nt: TGTGCCAGCAGTAAGGGGACTAGAGTCGGGGAGCTGTTTTTT

clone_size: -
j_call: TRBJ1-5
d_call: -
v_call: TRBV4-2
cdr3_aa: CASSQEDRSGGNQPQHF
cdr3_nt: TGTGCCAGCAGCCAAGAAGATCGTTCGGGGGGCAATCAGCCCCAGCATTTT

clone_size: -
j_call: TRBJ1-6
d_call: -
v_call: TRBV5-8
cdr3_aa: CASSLWGRDSPLHF
cdr3_nt: TGTGCCAGCAGCTTGTGGGGGAGGGATTCACCCCTCCACTTT

clone_size: once
j_call: TRBJ2-5
d_call: TRBD2
v_call: TRBV10-1
cdr3_aa: CASSESSTSGGALKETQYF
cdr3_nt: TGCGCCAGCAGTGAGTCGTCGACTAGCGGGGGCGCATTAAAAGAGACCCAGTACTTC

clone_size: medium-sized
j_call: TRBJ2-1
d_call: -
v_call: TRBV7-9
cdr3_aa: CASSLIFNEQFF
cdr3_nt: TGTGCCAGCAGCTTAATCTTCAATGAGCAGTTCTTC

clone_size: -
j_call: TRBJ1-1
d_call: TRBD1
v_call: TRBV5-5
cdr3_aa: CASSLGQGSTEAFF
cdr3_nt: TGTGCCAGCAGCTTAGGACAGGGGAGCACTGAAGCTTTCTTT

clone_size: few
j_call: TRBJ2-3
d_call: TRBD1
v_call: TRBV7-9
cdr3_aa: CASSLGRQGSPPDTQYF
cdr3_nt: TGTGCCAGCAGCTTAGGGAGACAGGGGAGTCCCCCAGATACGCAGTATTTT

clone_size: -
j_call: TRBJ2-1
d_call: -
v_call: TRBV2
cdr3_aa: CARGRSGGLNEQFF
cdr3_nt: TGTGCCAGAGGCCGATCGGGGGGCCTGAATGAGCAGTTCTTC

clone_size: -
j_call: TRBJ1-6
d_call: -
v_call: TRBV7-6
cdr3_aa: CASSLGVSGSNSPLHF
cdr3_nt: TGTGCCAGCAGCTTAGGAGTGTCGGGAAGCAATTCACCCCTCCACTTT

clone_size: -
j_call: TRBJ1-6
d_call: TRBD1
v_call: TRBV15
cdr3_aa: CATSRGPGQANSPLHF
cdr3_nt: TGTGCCACCAGCAGAGGCCCGGGACAGGCAAATTCACCCCTCCACTTT

clone_size: -
j_call: TRBJ1-2
d_call: -
v_call: TRBV5-1
cdr3_aa: CASSLRQGSYTF
cdr3_nt: TGCGCCAGCAGCTTGAGGCAGGGTAGCTACACCTTC

clone_size: -
j_call: TRBJ1-1
d_call: TRBD1
v_call: TRBV3-1/TRBV3-2
cdr3_aa: CASSQGQVLNTEAFF
cdr3_nt: TGTGCCAGCAGCCAGGGACAGGTTCTGAACACTGAAGCTTTCTTT

clone_size: -
j_call: TRBJ2-6
d_call: -
v_call: TRBV6-4
cdr3_aa: CASSERGGSSSGANVLTF
cdr3_nt: TGTGCCAGCAGTGAAAGGGGTGGTTCTTCGTCTGGGGCCAACGTCCTGACTTTC

clone_size: many
j_call: TRBJ2-5
d_call: TRBD1
v_call: TRBV30
cdr3_aa: CAWGTQGARETQYF
cdr3_nt: TGTGCCTGGGGCACACAGGGGGCTCGGGAGACCCAGTACTTC

clone_size: -
j_call: TRBJ2-1
d_call: TRBD2
v_call: TRBV4-1
cdr3_aa: CASSLPPGAGGKISYNEQFF
cdr3_nt: TGCGCCAGCAGCCTACCGCCAGGAGCGGGGGGCAAAATCTCCTACAATGAGCAGTTCTTC

clone_size: -
j_call: TRBJ2-5
d_call: -
v_call: TRBV15
cdr3_aa: CATSARKGVYQETQYF
cdr3_nt: TGTGCCACCAGCGCGCGAAAAGGGGTGTACCAAGAGACCCAGTACTTC

clone_size: -
j_call: TRBJ2-7
d_call: -
v_call: TRBV28
cdr3_aa: CASSPGGAGEQYF
cdr3_nt: TGTGCCAGCAGTCCGGGCGGGGCGGGTGAGCAGTACTTC

clone_size: once
j_call: TRBJ1-5
d_call: -
v_call: TRBV27
cdr3_aa: CASSLTPGGNQPQHF
cdr3_nt: TGTGCCAGCAGTCTTACCCCGGGTGGCAATCAGCCCCAGCATTTT